This passage covers 15 T cell receptor beta chains from one sample sequenced in a study of T cells in Graves' hyperthyroidism and ophthalmopathy. Amplification of TCR beta CDR3 regions was performed using RNA transcripts as template. RT-PCR in the first round (using the HTBI primer set) targeted the TCR CDR3. MiXCR, applied by TCRdb to the multiplex PCR reads, yields one record per CDR3 protein. The table shows more than 500,000 distinct CDR3 sequences, with 40% to 55% occurring only once. Sequenced material: peripheral blood or thyroid tissue (not recorded which). These receptors originate from an adult woman with Graves' disease, either hyperthyroidism or ophthalmopathy (not recorded which).

The chain recombines TRBV5-1 with TRBJ1-4; no reliable D call. Germline values: CDR1 SGHRS, CDR2 YFSETQ. The ends were cut back, 1 base at V and 5 bases at J, with 9 bases in the middle. The CDR3 sequence is 14 residues long. The CDR3 loop reads CASSLRAGNEKLFF. Here the CDR3 DNA reads TGCGCCAGCAGCTTGCGTGCAGGAAATGAAAAACTGTTTTTT.

This clonotype was picked up a small number of times. The chain combines TRBV10-3 with TRBJ2-5, with D perhaps matching TRBD2 (6 bases). The CDR3 has 15 amino acids. Germline V CDR1 and CDR2: ENHRY, SYGVKD. V was cut by 4 bases and J by 5 bases, with 17 bases left in between. The DNA of the CDR3 is TGTGCCATCAGTGTATCGGAGGGGATGATGGAGACCCAGTACTTC. It yields the protein CAISVSEGMMETQYF.

This clonotype was recorded many times. The rearrangement uses TRBV7-9 and TRBJ2-7; a possible D gene is TRBD1 (6 bases). Per germline, CDR1 SEHNR and CDR2 FQNEAQ (reference sequence). V was cut by 5 bases and J by 4 bases, with 21 bases left in between. This CDR3 region has 16 residues. This CDR3 reads CASSHLRDTGLYEQYF. The CDR3 DNA sequence: TGTGCCAGCAGCCATCTACGGGACACAGGGCTTTACGAGCAGTACTTC. Full variable domain (rest looked up from reference TRBV7-9 and TRBJ2-7): DTGVSQNPRHKITKRGQNVTFRCDPISEHNRLYWYRQTLGQGPEFLTYFQNEAQLEKSRLLSDRFSAERPKGSFSTLEIQRTEQGDSAMYLCASSHLRDTGLYEQYFGPGTRLTVT.

This clonotype has a handful of counts. The chain combines TRBV2 with TRBJ1-6, with 7 positions matching TRBD1. Germline V gene sequence: CDR1 SNHLY, CDR2 FYNNEI. The V gene end was trimmed by 6 bases and the J gene end by 8 bases; junction bases not matched to a gene: 7. CDR3 size: 14 residues. In nucleotides, the CDR3 is TGTGCCAGCAGCGCGGACAGGAGGCATTCACCCCTCCACTTT. It is translated as CASSADRRHSPLHF.

This chain connects TRBV29-1 to TRBJ2-2; no clear D gene. Germline V gene lookup returns CDR1 SQVTM and CDR2 ANQGSEA. This CDR3 comprises 12 residues. V shed 8 bases and J shed 4 bases, with 11 bases lying between them. This CDR3 reads CSPALATGELFF. Written as DNA, the CDR3 is TGCAGCCCCGCGTTAGCCACCGGGGAGCTGTTTTTT.

The chain carries TRBV5-4 and TRBJ1-2; no clear D. V was clipped by 1 base and J by 3 bases, with 10 bases between them. The length of the CDR3 is 14 residues. CDR1 is SGHNT, CDR2 YYREEE, per germline (reference sequence). The CDR3 region is CASSLKIGHYGYTF. As DNA, the CDR3 is TGTGCCAGCAGCTTGAAAATTGGGCACTATGGCTACACCTTC.

This sequence joins TRBV2 and TRBJ2-5; a weak D match, TRBD1 (5 bases). CDR1 and CDR2 (germline): SNHLY, FYNNEI. The CDR3 has 13 amino acids. Trimming removed 4 bases at V and 2 bases at J, with 8 bases between. The DNA for the CDR3 is TGTGCCAGCAGTGTAAGGGGACAAGAGACCCAGTACTTC. This gives the protein CASSVRGQETQYF.

The V call is TRBV20-1, the J call TRBJ2-5; D is perhaps TRBD1 (5 bases). Germline V gene data show CDR1 as DFQATT and CDR2 as SNEGSKA (reference sequence). The CDR3 is 16 residues long. Trimming shortened V by 0 bases and J by 0 bases, and 14 bases separated the two germline ends. The CDR3 sequence: CSARDKWGSYQETQYF. The DNA for the CDR3 is TGCAGTGCTAGAGATAAGTGGGGCAGTTACCAAGAGACCCAGTACTTC.

This clonotype was seen repeatedly, ten times or more. The chain links TRBV19 to TRBJ1-5; 7 nucleotides align to TRBD1. Looked up from germline, CDR1 is LNHDA and CDR2 is SQIVND (reference sequence). After removal of 7 bases from V and 5 bases from J, the junction contained 14 bases not matched to a gene. The CDR3 consists of 16 residues. The CDR3 loop is CASTEWGDRHDQPQHF. CDR3 bases: TGTGCCAGTACGGAGTGGGGGGACAGACACGATCAGCCCCAGCATTTT.

The chain combines TRBV10-3 with TRBJ1-2, with no clear D. The CDR3 loop spans 14 amino acids. V shed 2 bases and J shed 7 bases, with 14 bases lying between them. The germline CDR1 and CDR2 sequences are ENHRY and SYGVKD. The CDR3 spells CAISETRFGGGYTF. Written as DNA, the CDR3 is TGTGCCATCAGTGAGACAAGGTTTGGCGGTGGCTACACCTTC.

This rearrangement joins TRBV7-2 to TRBJ1-5; 7 nucleotides align to TRBD1. V lost 3 bases and J lost 7; bases outside the gene matches: 6. The CDR3 is 14 amino acids. The germline gives CDR1 SGHTA, CDR2 FQGNSA. The CDR3 sequence is CASSLTGRVQPQHF. The DNA for the CDR3 is TGTGCCAGCAGCTTGACAGGGCGGGTCCAGCCCCAGCATTTT.

The chain employs TRBV20-1 and TRBJ1-5, with D possibly TRBD1 on 5 matching bases. Germline CDR1 reads DFQATT; CDR2 reads SNEGSKA (reference sequence). The CDR3 loop spans 14 amino acids. V lost 6 bases to trimming and J lost 2 bases, with 14 bases between them. The CDR3 sequence: CSAKDTLGNQPQHF. DNA of the CDR3: TGCAGTGCAAAGGACACGCTCGGCAATCAGCCCCAGCATTTT.

Ten or more counts support this clonotype. One end of the junction varies from germline; a read error may be responsible. The chain carries TRBV7-2 and TRBJ1-2, with unresolved D. The CDR3 is 11 residues long. Germline values: CDR1 SGHTA, CDR2 FQGNSA. The CDR3 nucleotides are TGTGCCAGCAGCCCCCTCCGTGTCGCCTATTTC. Amino acids: CASSPLRVAYF.

The chain recombines TRBV7-2 with TRBJ2-5; 7 bases are shared with TRBD2. Losses at the gene ends were 5 bases for V and 5 bases for J; bases not matched to a gene: 8. From germline, CDR1 is SGHTA and CDR2 FQGNSA. This CDR3 has 14 residues. CDR3 region: CASSPSGVGETQYF. The CDR3 DNA reads TGTGCCAGCAGCCCGAGCGGGGTAGGGGAGACCCAGTACTTC.

This chain connects TRBV7-2 to TRBJ1-5, with D perhaps TRBD1 (6 bases). The CDR3 has 13 residues. CDR1 is SGHTA, CDR2 FQGNSA, per germline. V was pared by 1 base and J by 9 bases, with 10 bases between. CDR3 protein: CASSLGGQGPQHF. CDR3 in DNA: TGTGCCAGCAGCTTAGGGGGACAAGGGCCCCAGCATTTT.